The present entry profiles one TCR beta chain with its context. Its antigen is as yet unknown. Sequencing used immunoSEQ version 4 in survey mode. Profiling relied on immunoSEQ multiplex PCR, and the TCRdb table lists in-frame clones only, not all of them. The sample contains around 45,000 clones, more than 85% of which appear only once. The source of the sample is a study of persistence of HIV-infected CD4 T cells. At the level of the study: A median of approximately eight years of suppressive ART preceded sampling.

Germline V gives CDR1 SQVTM, CDR2 ANQGSEA. Trimming shortened V by 5 bases and J by 7 bases, and 15 bases separated the two germline ends. The CDR3 is 13 residues long. Cells were stimulated nonspecifically with anti-CD3/anti-CD28 magnetic beads. Sorting of responding CD4+ T cells relied on upregulated CD40 ligand together with CD69. Donors were HIV-1-infected adults who began suppressive ART during chronic infection. Inclusion required CMV-positive serology and CD4+ counts above 400 cells/uL. Findings of the study overall: Antigen-responding cells were enriched for degenerate expanded CDR3beta sequences.

The receptor's source is an adult man with HIV who was CMV-seropositive. Sequenced material: CD4+ T cells sorted from PBMCs after approximately 18-hour stimulation, taken from a patient who received antiretroviral therapy. The J gene is TRBJ1-5, the V gene TRBV29-1; D may be TRBD1 (5 bases). The CDR3 is CSVRGVEGQPQHF. As DNA, the CDR3 is TGCAGCGTTAGAGGGGTAGAGGGACAGCCCCAGCATTTT.